Listed below are T cell receptor beta chains from one sample, sequenced in a study of response to subunit inactivated influenza vaccine. TCRdb used MiXCR to reprocess the RT-PCR reads, holding one entry per CDR3 protein. Of 500,000 to 550,000 distinct CDR3 sequences in the sample, under 25% are singletons; the top ten hold 2.5% to 3%. This same sample was also taken into another study, of T cells expressing NK-cell markers.

The source was CD4+ T cells sorted from PBMCs, collected about 12 days after vaccination. The receptors shown here come from a man aged 50 to 60 who received an inactivated influenza vaccine. Both conserved end residues are trimmed from each CDR3.

v_gene | len | CDR3aa
TRBV6-2/TRBV6-3 | 13 | ASSRASGRAYEQY
TRBV5-6 | 13 | ASSSPGGVTDTQY
TRBV27 | 12 | ASSPGLRAYEQY
TRBV10-3 | 13 | AISESRSARGIQY
TRBV4-1 | 13 | ASSQGGLIANEQF
TRBV28 | 13 | ASRSPGQGHGELF
TRBV12-3/TRBV12-4 | 13 | ASSLEARDPRGYT
TRBV30 | 13 | AWSVLSGRRGEQF
TRBV20-1 | 10 | SASTRRSEQF
TRBV20-1 | 13 | SARDPGQGLYEQY
TRBV29-1 | 12 | SVILAGDSYEQY
TRBV29-1 | 11 | SVTSGVTDTQY
TRBV6-1 | 11 | ASSQTGSDEQY
TRBV5-1 | 12 | ASSRTGGEETQY
TRBV6-1 | 13 | ASSRTGLLNTEAF